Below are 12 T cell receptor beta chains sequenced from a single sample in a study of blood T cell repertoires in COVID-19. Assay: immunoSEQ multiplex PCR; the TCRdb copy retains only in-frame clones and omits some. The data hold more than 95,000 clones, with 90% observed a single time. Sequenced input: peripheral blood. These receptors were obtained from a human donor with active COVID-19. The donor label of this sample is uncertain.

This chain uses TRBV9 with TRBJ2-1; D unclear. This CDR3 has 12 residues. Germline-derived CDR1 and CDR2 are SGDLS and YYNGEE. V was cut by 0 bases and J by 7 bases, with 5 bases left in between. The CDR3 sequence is CASSVGRNEQFF. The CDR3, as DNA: TGTGCCAGCAGCGTAGGTAGAAATGAGCAGTTCTTC.

The CDR3 region has the DNA TGTGCCAGCTCACGATTATTAGCATACGATACGCAGTATTTT. Encoded protein: CASSRLLAYDTQYF. The chain couples TRBV18 to TRBJ2-3; unclear D gene. Trimming shortened V by 4 bases and J by 6 bases, and 14 bases separated the two germline ends. CDR3 length: 14 amino acids. CDR1 is KGHSH, CDR2 LQKENI, per germline. The whole variable domain, remainder taken from reference TRBV18 and TRBJ2-3, is NAGVMQNPRHLVRRRGQEARLRCSPMKGHSHVYWYRQLPEEGLKFMVYLQKENIIDESGMPKERFSAEFPKEGPSILRIQQVVRGDSAAYFCASSRLLAYDTQYFGPGTRLTVL.

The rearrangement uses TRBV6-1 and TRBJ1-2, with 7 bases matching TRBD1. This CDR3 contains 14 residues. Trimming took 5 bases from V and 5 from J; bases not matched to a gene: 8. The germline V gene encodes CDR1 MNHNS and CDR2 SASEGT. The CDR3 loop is CASSSHRGGYGYTF. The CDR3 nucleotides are TGTGCCAGCAGTTCCCACAGGGGAGGATATGGCTACACCTTC.

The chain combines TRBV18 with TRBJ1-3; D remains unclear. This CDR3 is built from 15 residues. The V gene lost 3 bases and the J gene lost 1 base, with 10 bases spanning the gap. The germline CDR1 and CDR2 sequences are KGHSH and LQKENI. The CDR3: CASSPRDTSGNTIYF. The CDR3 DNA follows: TGTGCCAGCTCACCGCGTGACACGTCTGGAAACACCATATATTTT.

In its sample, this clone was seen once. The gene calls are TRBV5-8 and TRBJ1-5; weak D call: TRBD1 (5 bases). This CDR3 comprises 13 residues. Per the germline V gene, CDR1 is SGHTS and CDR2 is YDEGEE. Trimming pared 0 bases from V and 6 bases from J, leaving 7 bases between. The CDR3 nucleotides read TGTGCCAGCAGCTTGGACAGGCGTCAGCCCCAGCATTTT. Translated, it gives CASSLDRRQPQHF.

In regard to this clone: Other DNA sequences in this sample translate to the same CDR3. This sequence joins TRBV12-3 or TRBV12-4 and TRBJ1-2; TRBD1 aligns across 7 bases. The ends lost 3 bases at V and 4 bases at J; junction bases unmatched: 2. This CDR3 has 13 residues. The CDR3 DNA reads TGTGCCAGCAGTTTGCGGGACAGCTATGGCTACACCTTC. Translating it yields CASSLRDSYGYTF.

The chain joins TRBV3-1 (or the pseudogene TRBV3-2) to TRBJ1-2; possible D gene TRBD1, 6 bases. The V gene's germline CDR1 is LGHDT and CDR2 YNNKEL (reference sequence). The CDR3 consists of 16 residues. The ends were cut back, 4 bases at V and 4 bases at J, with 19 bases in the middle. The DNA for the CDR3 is TGTGCCAGCAGCCCCGGGGATCAGGGGCGACGCTATGGCTACACCTTC. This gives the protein CASSPGDQGRRYGYTF.

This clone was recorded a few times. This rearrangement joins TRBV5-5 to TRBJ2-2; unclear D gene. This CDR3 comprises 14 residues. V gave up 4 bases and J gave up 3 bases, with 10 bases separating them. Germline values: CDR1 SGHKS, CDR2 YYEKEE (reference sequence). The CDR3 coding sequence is TGTGCCAGCAGCCCCCGGGTGCACACCGGGGAGCTGTTTTTT. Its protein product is CASSPRVHTGELFF.

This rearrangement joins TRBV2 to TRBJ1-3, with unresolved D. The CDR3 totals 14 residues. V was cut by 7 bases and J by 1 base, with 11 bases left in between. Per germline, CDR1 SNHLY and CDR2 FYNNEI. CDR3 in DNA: TGTGCCAGCAAAAACCAGGCTTCTGGAAACACCATATATTTT. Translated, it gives CASKNQASGNTIYF.

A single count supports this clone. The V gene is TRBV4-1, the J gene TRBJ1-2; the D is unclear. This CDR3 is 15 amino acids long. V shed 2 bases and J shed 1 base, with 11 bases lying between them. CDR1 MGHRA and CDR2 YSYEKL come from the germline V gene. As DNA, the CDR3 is TGCGCCAGCAGCCAACATCAAACTTTTAACTATGGCTACACCTTC. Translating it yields CASSQHQTFNYGYTF.

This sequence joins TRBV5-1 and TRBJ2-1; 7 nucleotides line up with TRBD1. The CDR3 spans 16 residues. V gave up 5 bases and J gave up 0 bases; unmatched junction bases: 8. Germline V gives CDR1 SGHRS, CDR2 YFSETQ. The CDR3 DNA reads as TGCGCCAGCAGGGACAGTTACAGGGGCTCCTACAATGAGCAGTTCTTC. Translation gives CASRDSYRGSYNEQFF.

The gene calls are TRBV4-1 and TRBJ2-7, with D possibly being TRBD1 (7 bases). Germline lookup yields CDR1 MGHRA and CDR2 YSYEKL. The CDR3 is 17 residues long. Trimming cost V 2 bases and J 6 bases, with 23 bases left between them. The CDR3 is CASSQRGDGDSISEQYF. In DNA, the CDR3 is TGCGCCAGCAGCCAAAGGGGGGATGGGGACAGCATCTCCGAGCAGTACTTC.